This T cell receptor (beta chain) was captured by sequencing in a study of graft-versus-host responses after intestinal transplantation. On the study more broadly: Recipients obtained multivisceral, liver-intestinal, or isolated intestinal transplants. Every recipient had anti-thymocyte globulin induction and around 3 years of tacrolimus plus steroids. Regarding the study as a whole: High graft-versus-host to host-versus-graft T cell clonal ratios marked allografts of patients with graft-donor macrochimerism. GvH clones appeared in recipient marrow, some first in ileum or blood.

In the case of this clone: As yet, its antigen is unknown.

The method was immunoSEQ multiplex PCR; TCRdb's version includes in-frame clones alone and lacks a portion of them. Of roughly 120,000 clones in the sample, around nine tenths are singletons; the top ten hold about 0.18%. The CDR3 spans 14 residues. The V gene lost 3 bases and the J gene lost 2 bases, with 10 bases spanning the gap. The germline gives CDR1 SGHRS, CDR2 YFSETQ. J is TRBJ2-3 and V is TRBV5-1, with D maybe TRBD1 (6 bases). The material was unstimulated CD4+ T cells sorted from spleen or lymph node cells, obtained before intestinal transplant. The sequence came from a human donor who received an intestinal transplant. Here the CDR3 DNA reads TGCGCCAGCAGCTCGGGACACAACACAGATACGCAGTATTTT. As protein: CASSSGHNTDTQYF.